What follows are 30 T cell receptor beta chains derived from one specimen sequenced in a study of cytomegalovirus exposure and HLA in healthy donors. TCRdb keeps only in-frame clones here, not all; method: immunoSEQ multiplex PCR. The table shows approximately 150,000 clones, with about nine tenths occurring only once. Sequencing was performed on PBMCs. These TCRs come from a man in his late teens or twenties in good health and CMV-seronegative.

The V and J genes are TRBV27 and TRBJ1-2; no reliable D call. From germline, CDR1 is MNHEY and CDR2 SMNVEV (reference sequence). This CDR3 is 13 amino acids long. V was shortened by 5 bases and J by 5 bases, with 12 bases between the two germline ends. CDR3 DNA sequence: TGTGCCAGCAGTCAATTTGGCTCGTATGGCTACACCTTC. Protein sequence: CASSQFGSYGYTF.

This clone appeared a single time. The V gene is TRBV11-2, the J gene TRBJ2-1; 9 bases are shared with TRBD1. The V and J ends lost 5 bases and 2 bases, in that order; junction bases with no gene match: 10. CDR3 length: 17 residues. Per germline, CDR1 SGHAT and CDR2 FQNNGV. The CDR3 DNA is TGTGCCAGCAGCCCCAGAGTGGGACAGGGAACCTACAATGAGCAGTTCTTC. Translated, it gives CASSPRVGQGTYNEQFF. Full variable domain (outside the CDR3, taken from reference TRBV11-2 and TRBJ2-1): EAGVAQSPRYKIIEKRQSVAFWCNPISGHATLYWYQQILGQGPKLLIQFQNNGVVDDSQLPKDRFSAERLKGVDSTLKIQPAKLEDSAVYLCASSPRVGQGTYNEQFFGPGTRLTVL.

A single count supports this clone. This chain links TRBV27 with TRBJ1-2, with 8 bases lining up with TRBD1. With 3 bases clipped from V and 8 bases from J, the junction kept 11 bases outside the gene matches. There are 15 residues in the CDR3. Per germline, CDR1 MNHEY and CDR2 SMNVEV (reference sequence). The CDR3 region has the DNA TGTGCCAGCAGTTTCGGAACAGGGGGTGTTGGGGGCTACACCTTC. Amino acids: CASSFGTGGVGGYTF.

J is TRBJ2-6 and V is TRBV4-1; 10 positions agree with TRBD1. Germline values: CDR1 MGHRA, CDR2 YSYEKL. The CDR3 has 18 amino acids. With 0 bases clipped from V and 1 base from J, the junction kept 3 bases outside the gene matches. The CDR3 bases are TGCGCCAGCAGCCAAGAGACAGGGGGCTCTTCTGGGGCCAACGTCCTGACTTTC. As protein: CASSQETGGSSGANVLTF.

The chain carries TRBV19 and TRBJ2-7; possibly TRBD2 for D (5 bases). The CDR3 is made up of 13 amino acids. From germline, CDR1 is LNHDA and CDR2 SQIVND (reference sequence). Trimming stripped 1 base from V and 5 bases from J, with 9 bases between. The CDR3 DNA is TGTGCCAGTAGTATAGTCAAGGGAGACGAGCAGTACTTC. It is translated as CASSIVKGDEQYF.

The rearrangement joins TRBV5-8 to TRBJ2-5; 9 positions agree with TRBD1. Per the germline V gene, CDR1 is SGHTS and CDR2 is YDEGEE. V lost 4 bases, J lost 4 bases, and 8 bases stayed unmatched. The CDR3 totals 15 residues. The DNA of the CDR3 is TGTGCCAGCAGCACCGGGGGACAGGGTGGAGAGACCCAGTACTTC. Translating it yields CASSTGGQGGETQYF.

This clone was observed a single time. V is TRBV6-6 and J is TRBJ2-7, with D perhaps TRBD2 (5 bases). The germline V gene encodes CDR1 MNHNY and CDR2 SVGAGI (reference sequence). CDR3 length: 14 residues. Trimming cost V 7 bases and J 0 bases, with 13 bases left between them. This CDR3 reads CASTLGVSSYEQYF. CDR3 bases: TGTGCCAGCACCCTGGGAGTAAGCTCCTACGAGCAGTACTTC.

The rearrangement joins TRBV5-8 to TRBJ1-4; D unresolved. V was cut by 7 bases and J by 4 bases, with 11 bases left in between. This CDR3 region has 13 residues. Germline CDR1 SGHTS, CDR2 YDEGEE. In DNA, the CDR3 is TGTGCCAGCCGTACGCACAGTAATGAAAAACTGTTTTTT. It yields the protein CASRTHSNEKLFF.

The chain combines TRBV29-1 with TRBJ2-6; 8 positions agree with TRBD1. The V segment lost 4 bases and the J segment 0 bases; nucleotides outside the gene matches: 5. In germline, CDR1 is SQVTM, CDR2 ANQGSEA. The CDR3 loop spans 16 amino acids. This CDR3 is CSVGDRGRSGANVLTF. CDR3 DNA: TGCAGCGTTGGCGACAGGGGCCGCTCTGGGGCCAACGTCCTGACTTTC.

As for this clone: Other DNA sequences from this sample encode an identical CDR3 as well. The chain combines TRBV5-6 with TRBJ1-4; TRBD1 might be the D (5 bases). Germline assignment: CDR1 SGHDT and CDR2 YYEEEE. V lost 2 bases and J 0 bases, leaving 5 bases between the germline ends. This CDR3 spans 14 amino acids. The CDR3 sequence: CASSFRATNEKLFF. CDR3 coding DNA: TGTGCCAGCAGCTTCAGGGCAACTAATGAAAAACTGTTTTTT.

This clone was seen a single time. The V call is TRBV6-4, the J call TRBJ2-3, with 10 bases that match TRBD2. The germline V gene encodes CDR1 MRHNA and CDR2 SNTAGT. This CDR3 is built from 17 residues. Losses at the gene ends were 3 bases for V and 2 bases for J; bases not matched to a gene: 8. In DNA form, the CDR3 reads TGTGCCAGCAGTGAGTGGTTAACTAGCGGGGACACAGATACGCAGTATTTT. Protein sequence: CASSEWLTSGDTDTQYF.

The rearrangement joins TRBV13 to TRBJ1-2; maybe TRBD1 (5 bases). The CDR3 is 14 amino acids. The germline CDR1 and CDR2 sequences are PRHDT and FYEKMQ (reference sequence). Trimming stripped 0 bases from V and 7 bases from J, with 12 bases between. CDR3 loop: CASSLGQGPGGYTF. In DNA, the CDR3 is TGTGCCAGCAGCTTAGGTCAGGGTCCTGGTGGCTACACCTTC. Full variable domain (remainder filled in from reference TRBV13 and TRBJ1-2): AAGVIQSPRHLIKEKRETATLKCYPIPRHDTVYWYQQGPGQDPQFLISFYEKMQSDKGSIPDRFSAQQFSDYHSELNMSSLELGDSALYFCASSLGQGPGGYTFGSGTRLTVV.

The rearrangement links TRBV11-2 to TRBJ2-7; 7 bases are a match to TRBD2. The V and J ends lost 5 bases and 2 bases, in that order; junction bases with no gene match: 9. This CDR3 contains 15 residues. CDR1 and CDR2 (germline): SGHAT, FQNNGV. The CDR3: CASSAGREGTYEQYF. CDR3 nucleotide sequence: TGTGCCAGCAGCGCAGGAAGGGAGGGGACCTACGAGCAGTACTTC.

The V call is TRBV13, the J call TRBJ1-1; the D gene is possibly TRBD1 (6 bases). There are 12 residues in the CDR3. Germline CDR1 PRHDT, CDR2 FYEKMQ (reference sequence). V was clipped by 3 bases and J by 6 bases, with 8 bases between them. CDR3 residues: CASSFRGAEAFF. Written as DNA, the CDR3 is TGTGCCAGCAGCTTCAGGGGTGCTGAAGCTTTCTTT.

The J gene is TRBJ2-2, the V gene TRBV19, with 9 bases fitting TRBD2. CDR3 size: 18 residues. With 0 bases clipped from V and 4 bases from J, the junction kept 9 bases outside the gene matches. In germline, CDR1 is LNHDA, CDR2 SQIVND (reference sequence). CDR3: CASSIDRASGKLTGELFF. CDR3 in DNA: TGTGCCAGTAGTATAGATCGGGCTAGCGGGAAGCTCACCGGGGAGCTGTTTTTT.

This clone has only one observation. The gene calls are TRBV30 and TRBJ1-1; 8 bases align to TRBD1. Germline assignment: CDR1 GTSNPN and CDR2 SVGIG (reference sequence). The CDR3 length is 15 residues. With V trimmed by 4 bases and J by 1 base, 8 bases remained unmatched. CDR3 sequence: CAWNPPDRANTEAFF. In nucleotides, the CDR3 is TGTGCCTGGAACCCTCCGGACAGGGCGAACACTGAAGCTTTCTTT.

The CDR3, as DNA: TGTGCCAGCAGCTTAGGTCGAACAGGGAATCAGCCCCAGCATTTT. Translated: CASSLGRTGNQPQHF. This chain joins TRBV7-8 and TRBJ1-5, with D maybe TRBD1 (6 bases). The germline V gene encodes CDR1 SGHVS and CDR2 FQNEAQ. The CDR3 has 15 residues. The V gene lost 1 base and the J gene lost 4 bases, with 11 bases spanning the gap.

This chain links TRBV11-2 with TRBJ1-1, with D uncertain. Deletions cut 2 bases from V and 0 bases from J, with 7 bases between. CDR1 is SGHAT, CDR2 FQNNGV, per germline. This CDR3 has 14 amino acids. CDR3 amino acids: CASSLFELNTEAFF. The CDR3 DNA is TGTGCCAGCAGCTTATTCGAGTTGAACACTGAAGCTTTCTTT.

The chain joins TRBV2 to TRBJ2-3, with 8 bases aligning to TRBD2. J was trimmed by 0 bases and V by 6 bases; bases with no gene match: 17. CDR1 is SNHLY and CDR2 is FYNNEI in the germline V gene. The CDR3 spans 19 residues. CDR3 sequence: CASRTVSLAGKTSTDTQYF. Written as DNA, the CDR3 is TGTGCCAGCAGAACAGTTTCTCTAGCGGGCAAGACTAGCACAGATACGCAGTATTTT.

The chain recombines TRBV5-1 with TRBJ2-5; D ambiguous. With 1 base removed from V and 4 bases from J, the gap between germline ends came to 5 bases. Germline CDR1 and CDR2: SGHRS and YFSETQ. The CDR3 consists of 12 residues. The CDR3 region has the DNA TGCGCCAGCAGCTTGTCCGGAGAGACCCAGTACTTC. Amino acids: CASSLSGETQYF.

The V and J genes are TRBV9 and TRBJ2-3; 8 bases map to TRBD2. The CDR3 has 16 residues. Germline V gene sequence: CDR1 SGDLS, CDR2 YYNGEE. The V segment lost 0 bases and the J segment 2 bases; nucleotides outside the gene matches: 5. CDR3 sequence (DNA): TGTGCCAGCAGCGTAGTAGCTAGCGGGCTCACAGATACGCAGTATTTT. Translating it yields CASSVVASGLTDTQYF. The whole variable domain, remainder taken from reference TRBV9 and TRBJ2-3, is DSGVTQTPKHLITATGQRVTLRCSPRSGDLSVYWYQQSLDQGLQFLIQYYNGEERAKGNILERFSAQQFPDLHSELNLSSLELGDSALYFCASSVVASGLTDTQYFGPGTRLTVL.

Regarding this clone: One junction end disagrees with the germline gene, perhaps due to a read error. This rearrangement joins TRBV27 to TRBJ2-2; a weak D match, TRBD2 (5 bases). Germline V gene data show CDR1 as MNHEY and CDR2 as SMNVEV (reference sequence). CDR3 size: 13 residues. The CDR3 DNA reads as TGTGCCAGCAGTTCCCTGGAGAGCCGGGGAGCTGTTTTT. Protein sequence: CASSSLESRGAVF.

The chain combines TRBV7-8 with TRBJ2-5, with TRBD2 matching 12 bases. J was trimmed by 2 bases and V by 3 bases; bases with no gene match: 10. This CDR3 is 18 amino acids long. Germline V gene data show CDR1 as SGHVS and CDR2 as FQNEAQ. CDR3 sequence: CASSFWASGRGLQETQYF. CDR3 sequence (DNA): TGTGCCAGCAGCTTTTGGGCTAGCGGGAGGGGGCTTCAAGAGACCCAGTACTTC.

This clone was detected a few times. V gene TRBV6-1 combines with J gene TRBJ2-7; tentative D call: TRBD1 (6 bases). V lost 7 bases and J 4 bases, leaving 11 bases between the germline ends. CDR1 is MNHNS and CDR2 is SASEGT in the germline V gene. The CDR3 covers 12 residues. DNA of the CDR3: TGTGCCAGCACAGGGACACTGTACGAGCAGTACTTC. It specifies CASTGTLYEQYF.

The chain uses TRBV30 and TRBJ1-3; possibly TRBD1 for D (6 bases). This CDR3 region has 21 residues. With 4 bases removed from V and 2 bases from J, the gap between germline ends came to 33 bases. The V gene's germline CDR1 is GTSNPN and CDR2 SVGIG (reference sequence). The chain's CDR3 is CAWKSPGGGAGSLIAGNTIYF. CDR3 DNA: TGTGCCTGGAAGAGCCCAGGAGGGGGGGCAGGGAGCCTTATTGCTGGAAACACCATATATTTT. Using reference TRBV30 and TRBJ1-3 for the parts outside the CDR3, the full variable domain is SQTIHQWPATLVQPVGSPLSLECTVEGTSNPNLYWYRQAAGRGLQLLFYSVGIGQISSEVPQNLSASRPQDRQFILSSKKLLLSDSGFYLCAWKSPGGGAGSLIAGNTIYFGEGSWLTVV.

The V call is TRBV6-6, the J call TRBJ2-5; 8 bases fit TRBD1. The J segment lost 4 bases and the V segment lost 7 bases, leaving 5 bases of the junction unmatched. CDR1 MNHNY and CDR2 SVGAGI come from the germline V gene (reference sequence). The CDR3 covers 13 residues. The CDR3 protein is CASNPRGRETQYF. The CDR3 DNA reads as TGTGCCAGCAACCCCAGGGGGCGAGAGACCCAGTACTTC.

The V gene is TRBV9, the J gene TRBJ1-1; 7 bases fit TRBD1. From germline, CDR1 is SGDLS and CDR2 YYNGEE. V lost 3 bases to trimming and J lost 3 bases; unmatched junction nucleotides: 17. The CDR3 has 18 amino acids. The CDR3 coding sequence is TGTGCCAGCAGCGCTTCGTCCGGGACAGCCTGGTGGGACACTGAAGCTTTCTTT. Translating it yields CASSASSGTAWWDTEAFF.

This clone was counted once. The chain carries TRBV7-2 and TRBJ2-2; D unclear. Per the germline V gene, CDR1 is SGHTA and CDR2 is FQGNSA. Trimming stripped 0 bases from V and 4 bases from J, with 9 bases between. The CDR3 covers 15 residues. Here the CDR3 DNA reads TGTGCCAGCAGCTTAGCTCTCGGTAGCACCGGGGAGCTGTTTTTT. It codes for CASSLALGSTGELFF. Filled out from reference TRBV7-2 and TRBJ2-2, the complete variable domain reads GAGVSQSPSNKVTEKGKDVELRCDPISGHTALYWYRQSLGQGLEFLIYFQGNSAPDKSGLPSDRFSAERTGGSVSTLTIQRTQQEDSAVYLCASSLALGSTGELFFGEGSRLTVL.

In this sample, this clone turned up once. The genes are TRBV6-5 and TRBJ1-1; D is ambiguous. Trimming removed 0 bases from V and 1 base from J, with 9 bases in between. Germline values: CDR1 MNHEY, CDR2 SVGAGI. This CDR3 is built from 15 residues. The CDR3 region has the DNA TGTGCCAGCAGTTACTCTAGAGCGGCGAACACTGAAGCTTTCTTT. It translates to CASSYSRAANTEAFF.

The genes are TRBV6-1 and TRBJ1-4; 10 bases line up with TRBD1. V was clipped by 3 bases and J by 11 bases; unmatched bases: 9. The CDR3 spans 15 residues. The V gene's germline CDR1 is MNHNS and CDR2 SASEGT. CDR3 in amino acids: CASSEGTGVYEKLFF. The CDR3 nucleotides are TGTGCCAGCAGTGAGGGGACAGGGGTGTACGAGAAACTGTTTTTT.